This TCR beta chain was retrieved from a study of CD8 T cells in ankylosing spondylitis. For TCR beta, libraries came from quantitative 5'-RACE with molecular barcodes. TCRdb passed the 5' RACE reads through MiXCR, listing each CDR3 protein once. The table includes more than 400,000 distinct CDR3 sequences, approximately 5% detected once. Germline assignment: CDR1 SGHAT and CDR2 FQDESV (reference sequence). The V end lost 5 bases, the J end lost 2 bases, and 24 bases lay between the germline ends. The CDR3 is 18 residues long. In its sample, this clonotype was seen a few times. Its antigen is not known. Study-wide points: Certain motif variants had earlier appeared in reactive arthritis synovial fluid and blood. Enrichment of disease-linked clones was reportedly significant in matched ankylosing spondylitis synovial fluid. A CD8+ phenotype characterized the disease-linked clones, which were relatively rare in peripheral blood. Several highly homologous variants made up a TCR beta motif, and this motif appeared characteristic of ankylosing spondylitis blood.

This chain connects TRBV11-1 to TRBJ2-5, with D possibly being TRBD1 (6 bases). Source material: blood, either unsorted or a sorted T cell fraction (not recorded which). The TCR sequence derives from a male donor with ankylosing spondylitis. CDR3 bases: TGTGCCAGCAGCCAAGGGGTTCGACACACAGGGAGACAAGAGACCCAGTACTTC. Encoded protein: CASSQGVRHTGRQETQYF.